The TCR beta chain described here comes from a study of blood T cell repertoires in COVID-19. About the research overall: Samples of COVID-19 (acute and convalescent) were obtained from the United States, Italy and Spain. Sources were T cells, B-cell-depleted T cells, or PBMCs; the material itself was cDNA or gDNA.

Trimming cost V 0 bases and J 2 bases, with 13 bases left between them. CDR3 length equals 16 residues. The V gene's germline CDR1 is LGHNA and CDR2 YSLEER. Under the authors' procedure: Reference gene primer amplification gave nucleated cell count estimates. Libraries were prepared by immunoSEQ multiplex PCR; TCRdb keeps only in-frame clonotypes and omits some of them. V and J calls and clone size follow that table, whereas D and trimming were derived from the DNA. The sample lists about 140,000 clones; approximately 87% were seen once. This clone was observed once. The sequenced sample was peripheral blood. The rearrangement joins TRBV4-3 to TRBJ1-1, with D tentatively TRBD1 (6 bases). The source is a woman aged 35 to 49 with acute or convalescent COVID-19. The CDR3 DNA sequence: TGCGCCAGCAGCCAAGATCCAGGGGACGCTAACACTGAAGCTTTCTTT. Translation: CASSQDPGDANTEAFF.